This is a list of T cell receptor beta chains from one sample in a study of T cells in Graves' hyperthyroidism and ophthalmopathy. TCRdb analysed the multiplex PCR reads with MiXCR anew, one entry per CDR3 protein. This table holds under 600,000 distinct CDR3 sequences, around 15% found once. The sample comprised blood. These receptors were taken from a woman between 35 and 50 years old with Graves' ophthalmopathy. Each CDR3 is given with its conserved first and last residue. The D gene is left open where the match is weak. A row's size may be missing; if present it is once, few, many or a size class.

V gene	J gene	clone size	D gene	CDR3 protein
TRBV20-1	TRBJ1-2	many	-	CSARGTATPNYGYTF
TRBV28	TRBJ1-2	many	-	CASSLQTGYTF
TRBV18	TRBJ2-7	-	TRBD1	CASSQGQKGYEQYF
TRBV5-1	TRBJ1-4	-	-	CASSEQRGATNEKLFF
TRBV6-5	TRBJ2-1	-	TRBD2	CASNSRRLAGGVSSHNEQFF
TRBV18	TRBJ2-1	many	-	CASSPRIQRALLNEQFF
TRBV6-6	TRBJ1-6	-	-	CASSYSRVYNSPLHF
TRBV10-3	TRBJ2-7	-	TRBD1	CAIRDPGQGIYEQYF
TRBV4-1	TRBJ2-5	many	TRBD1	CASSQSTGILGTQYF
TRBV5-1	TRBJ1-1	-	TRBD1	CASSEDRGLNTEAFF
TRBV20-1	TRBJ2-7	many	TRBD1	CSARQGATYEQYF
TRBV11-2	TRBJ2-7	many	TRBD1	CASSLDRDRGRGTNYEQYF
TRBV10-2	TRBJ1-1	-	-	CASRDGGGGTEAFF
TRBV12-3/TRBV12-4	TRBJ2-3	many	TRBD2	CATMRLAGADTQYF
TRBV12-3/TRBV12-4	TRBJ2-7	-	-	CASSFDRVDNEQYF
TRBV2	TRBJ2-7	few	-	CASTAAAPYEQYF
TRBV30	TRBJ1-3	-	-	CAWRQTSGNTIYF
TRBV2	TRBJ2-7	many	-	CASSEAGKFYEQYF
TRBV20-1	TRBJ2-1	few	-	CSASDRSSYNEQFF
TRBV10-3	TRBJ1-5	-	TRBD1	CATSATGGNQPQHF
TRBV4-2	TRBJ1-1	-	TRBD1	CASSQEPGQGNTEAFF
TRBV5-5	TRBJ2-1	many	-	CASSRTPDPGAYNEQFF
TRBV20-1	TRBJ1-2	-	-	CSARSQGGISMGYTF
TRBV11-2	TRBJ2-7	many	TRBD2	CASSSGGVYEQYF
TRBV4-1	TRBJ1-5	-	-	CASSHPQGRGLAGAHQPQHF
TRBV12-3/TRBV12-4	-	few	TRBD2	CASSTSSGGPYEQFF
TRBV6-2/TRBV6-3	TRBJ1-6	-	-	CASRTAWNSPLHF
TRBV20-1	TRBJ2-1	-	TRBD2	CSARLQRGAGCNEQFF
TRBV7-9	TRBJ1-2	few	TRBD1	CASSLKTGGYGYTF